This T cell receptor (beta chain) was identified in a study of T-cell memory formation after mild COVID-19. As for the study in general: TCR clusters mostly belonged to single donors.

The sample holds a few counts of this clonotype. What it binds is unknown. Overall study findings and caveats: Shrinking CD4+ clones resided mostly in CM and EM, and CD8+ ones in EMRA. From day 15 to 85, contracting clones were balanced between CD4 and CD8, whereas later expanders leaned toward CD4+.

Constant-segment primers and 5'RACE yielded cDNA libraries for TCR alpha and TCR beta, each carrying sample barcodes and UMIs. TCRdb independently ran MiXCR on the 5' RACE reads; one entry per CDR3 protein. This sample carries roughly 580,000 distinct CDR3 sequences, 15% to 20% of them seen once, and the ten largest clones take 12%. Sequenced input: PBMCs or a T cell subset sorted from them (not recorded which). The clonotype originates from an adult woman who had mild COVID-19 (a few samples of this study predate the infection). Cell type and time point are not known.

This CDR3 is CASSLSGIPTDTQYF. The CDR3, as DNA: TGTGCCAGCAGCCTTAGCGGGATACCCACAGATACGCAGTATTTT. The V and J genes are TRBV7-3 and TRBJ2-3; 8 nucleotides line up with TRBD2. The CDR3 consists of 15 residues. Germline V lookup: CDR1 SGHTA, CDR2 FQGTGA. The junction had 6 bases not matched to a gene; V was cut back by 5 bases and J by 2 bases. The full variable domain, in which reference TRBV7-3 and TRBJ2-3 provide the parts outside the CDR3, is GAGVSQTPSNKVTEKGKYVELRCDPISGHTALYWYRQSLGQGPEFLIYFQGTGAADDSGLPNDRFFAVRPEGSVSTLKIQRTERGDSAVYLCASSLSGIPTDTQYFGPGTRLTVL.